The text below deals with one T cell receptor (beta chain). Sequencing used immunoSEQ multiplex PCR; TCRdb keeps in-frame clones, though not all of them. The sample has 60,000 to 85,000 clones; about 96% are singletons. The data originate from a study of technical replicates of blood from a few donors. The junction had 2 bases not matched to a gene; V was cut back by 6 bases and J by 5 bases. Germline V CDR1 and CDR2: SNHLY, FYNNEI. This CDR3 is 13 amino acids long. This clonotype was sampled from a human donor in good health. This chain joins TRBV2 and TRBJ2-2; 8 bases are a match to TRBD2. The sequenced material came from T cells isolated from PBMCs. The CDR3 nucleotides read TGTGCCAGCAGGCGGGGGGATACCGGGGAGCTGTTTTTT. Translated, it gives CASRRGDTGELFF.